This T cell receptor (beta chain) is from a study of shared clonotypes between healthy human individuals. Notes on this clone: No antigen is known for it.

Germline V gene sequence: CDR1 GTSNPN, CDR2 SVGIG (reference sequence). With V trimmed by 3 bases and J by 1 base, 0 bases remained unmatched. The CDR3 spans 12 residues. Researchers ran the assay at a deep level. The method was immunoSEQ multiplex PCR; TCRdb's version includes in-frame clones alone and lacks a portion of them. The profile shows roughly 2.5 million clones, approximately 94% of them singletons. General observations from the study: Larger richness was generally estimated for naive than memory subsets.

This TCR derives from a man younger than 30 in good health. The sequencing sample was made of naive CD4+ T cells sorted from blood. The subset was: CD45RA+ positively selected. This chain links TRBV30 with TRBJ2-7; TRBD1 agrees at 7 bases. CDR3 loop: CAWRDRSYEQYF. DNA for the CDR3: TGTGCCTGGAGGGACAGGTCCTACGAGCAGTACTTC.